This TCR beta chain appears in the sequencing data of a study of human T cells and chemical hapten exposure. Study-wide context: From small differences in pooled library volume came most of the variation in per-sample TCR yields.

The time point here: healthy volunteer bleed at 6 weeks. Unfractionated whole blood served as the source for total RNA extraction. This clonotype was picked up a small number of times. Unique molecular identifiers were attached to individual cDNA molecules during library preparation. TCRdb recomputed calls from the RACE reads with MiXCR, one row per CDR3 protein. The table has 70,000 to 95,000 distinct CDR3 sequences, 7% to 9.5% seen once. CDR1 and CDR2 (germline): MDHEN, SYDVKM. The ends lost 3 bases at V and 0 bases at J; junction bases unmatched: 11. The CDR3 length is 18 residues. The clonotype originates from a female donor in good health. Some clones in this sample may be carry-over from other donors' samples. Source material: whole blood. The chain has TRBV28 and TRBJ2-3; 8 bases agree with TRBD2. As DNA, the CDR3 is TGTGCCAGCAGTTTTTTTGTAGCGGGGCCCAGGAGCACAGATACGCAGTATTTT. Protein product: CASSFFVAGPRSTDTQYF.